This T cell receptor (beta chain) was found in a study of OX40 agonist ivuxolimab in advanced cancers. Background on the study: The dose-escalation group included hepatocellular carcinoma, melanoma, renal cell carcinoma and head and neck cancer. A partial response was reached by three patients: one with hepatocellular carcinoma and two with cutaneous melanoma. Participants averaged approximately 60 years of age (range 23 to 79) and were roughly 83% male.

TCRdb keeps only in-frame clones here, not all; method: immunoSEQ multiplex PCR. The sample includes more than 95,000 clones, approximately 90% seen only once; the top ten take 0.79%. V dropped 5 bases and J dropped 0 bases, with 14 bases sitting between them. The CDR3 has 17 residues. The germline V gene encodes CDR1 SGHTA and CDR2 FQGNSA. V gene TRBV7-2 combines with J gene TRBJ1-6; possible D gene TRBD1, 6 bases. The sequence came from an adult with an advanced solid tumor such as melanoma, head and neck, liver or kidney cancer. The specimen was CD4+ or CD8+ T cells sorted from blood, collected in a trial of the OX40 agonist ivuxolimab. The chain's CDR3 is CASSPEGQSSYNSPLHF. For the CDR3, the DNA is TGTGCCAGCAGCCCAGAAGGACAGAGCTCCTATAATTCACCCCTCCACTTT.